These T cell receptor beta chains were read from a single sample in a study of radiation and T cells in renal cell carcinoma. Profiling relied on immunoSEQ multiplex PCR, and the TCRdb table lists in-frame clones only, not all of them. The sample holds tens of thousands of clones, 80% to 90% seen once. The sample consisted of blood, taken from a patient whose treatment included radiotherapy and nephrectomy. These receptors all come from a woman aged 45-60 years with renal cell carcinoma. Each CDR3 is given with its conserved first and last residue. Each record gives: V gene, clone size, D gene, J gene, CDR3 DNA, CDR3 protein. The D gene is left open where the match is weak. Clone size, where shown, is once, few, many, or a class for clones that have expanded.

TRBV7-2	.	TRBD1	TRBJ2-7	TGTGCCAGCAGCTTGGAGGGACAGGGGATCGGCGAGCAGTACTTC	CASSLEGQGIGEQYF
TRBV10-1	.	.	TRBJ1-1	TGCGCCAGTAGGGCAGTCTTGAACACTGAAGCTTTCTTT	CASRAVLNTEAFF
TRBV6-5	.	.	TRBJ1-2	TGTGCCAGCCTCGACCTATTAAACTATGGCTACACCTTC	CASLDLLNYGYTF
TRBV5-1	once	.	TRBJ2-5	TGCGCCAGCAGCTTGGTTGAGGAGACCCAGTACTTC	CASSLVEETQYF
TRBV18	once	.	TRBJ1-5	TGTGCCAGCTCACGAGTTAAGGGGGAAGGCAATCAGCCCCAGCATTTT	CASSRVKGEGNQPQHF
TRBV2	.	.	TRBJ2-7	TGTGCCAGCAGTCTCGACTACCCTCCTTCGCAGCAGTACTTC	CASSLDYPPSQQYF
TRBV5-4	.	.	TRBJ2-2	TGTGCCAGCAGCTTGGATGTGGAAACCGGGGAGCTGTTTTTT	CASSLDVETGELFF
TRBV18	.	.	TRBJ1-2	TGTGCCAGCTCACAACCGGACGGCTATGGCTACACCTTC	CASSQPDGYGYTF
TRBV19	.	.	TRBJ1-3	TGTGCCAGTGCCTCTGGAAACACCATATATTTT	CASASGNTIYF
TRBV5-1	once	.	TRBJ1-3	TGCGCCAGCAGCCCGGCGGCCCAGTCTGGAAACACCATATATTTT	CASSPAAQSGNTIYF
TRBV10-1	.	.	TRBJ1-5	TGCGCCAGCAGTGAAGGCAATCAGCCCCAGCATTTT	CASSEGNQPQHF
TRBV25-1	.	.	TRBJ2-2	TGTGCCAGCAGAAGAACAGCGAACACCGGGGAGCTGTTTTTT	CASRRTANTGELFF
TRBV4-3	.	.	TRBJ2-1	TGCGCCAGCAGCCAAGATGGGGGGGCAGAGGGGTACAATGAGCAGTTCTTC	CASSQDGGAEGYNEQFF
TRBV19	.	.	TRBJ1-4	TGTGCCAGCCGACAGGACAGTGGATGGGAAAAACTGTTTTTT	CASRQDSGWEKLFF
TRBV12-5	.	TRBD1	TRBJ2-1	TGTGCTAGTGGTTCCACAGGGGTTGGTGAGCAGTTCTTC	CASGSTGVGEQFF
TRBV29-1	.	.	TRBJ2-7	TGCAGCGTTGAAGGGGACCCTTTCGTCCACGAGCAGTACTTC	CSVEGDPFVHEQYF
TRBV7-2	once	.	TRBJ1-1	TGTGCCAGCAGCTTAGGGGGCCACGCTGAAGCTTTCTTT	CASSLGGHAEAFF
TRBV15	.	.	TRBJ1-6	TGTGCCACCAGCGGGGGTGGGGGAGAGTCACCCCTCCACTTT	CATSGGGGESPLHF
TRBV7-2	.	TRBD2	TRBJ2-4	TGTGCCAGCAGCTTTTTCCCGGGGGGTAATTTCACAAACATTCAGTACTTC	CASSFFPGGNFTNIQYF
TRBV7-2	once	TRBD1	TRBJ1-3	TGTGCCAGCAGACCGACAGGGGGGGAAGGAAACACCATATATTTT	CASRPTGGEGNTIYF
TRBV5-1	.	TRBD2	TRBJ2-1	TGCGCCAGCAGCTTGGTGGTAGCGGGAAACAATGAGCAGTTCTTC	CASSLVVAGNNEQFF
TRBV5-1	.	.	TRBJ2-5	TGCGCCAGCAGCTTGGCGGTGGGTCAAGGGTACCAAGAGACCCAGTACTTC	CASSLAVGQGYQETQYF
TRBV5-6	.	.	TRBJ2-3	TGTGCCAGCAGGGAAACTTACACAGATACGCAGTATTTT	CASRETYTDTQYF
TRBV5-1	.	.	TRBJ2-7	TGCGCCAGCAGCTTGGAGCCAGCGGGTGCCTCCTACGAGCAGTACTTC	CASSLEPAGASYEQYF
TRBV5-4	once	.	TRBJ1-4	TGTGCCAGCAGCTCGGACGACACCTGGGGAGGGGGTGAAAAACTGTTTTTT	CASSSDDTWGGGEKLFF
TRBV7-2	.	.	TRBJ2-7	TGTGCCAGCAGCCCGAGGTACCCTCACTACGAGCAGTACTTC	CASSPRYPHYEQYF
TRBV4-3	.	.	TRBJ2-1	TGCGCCAGCAGCCAAGACGGTGAGCAGTTCTTC	CASSQDGEQFF
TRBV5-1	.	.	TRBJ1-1	TGCGCCAGCAGCCGGGATCAGGGGCCTGAAGCTTTCTTT	CASSRDQGPEAFF
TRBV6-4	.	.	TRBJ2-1	TGTGCCAGCAGCCTGGAGTACTCCTACAATGAGCAGTTCTTC	CASSLEYSYNEQFF
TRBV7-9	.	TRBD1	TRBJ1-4	TGTGCCAGCAGCTTAGCCGGGACAGGGGTTAATGAAAAACTGTTTTTT	CASSLAGTGVNEKLFF
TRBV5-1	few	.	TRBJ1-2	TGCGCCAGCAGCCCGGAAGGGGGGCCCTATGGCTACACCTTC	CASSPEGGPYGYTF
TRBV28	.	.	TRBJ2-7	TGTGCCAGCAGTTTTGAGGGGTCCGCCTACGAGCAGTACTTC	CASSFEGSAYEQYF
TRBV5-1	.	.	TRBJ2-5	TGCGCCAGCAGCTTGGGGGCAGCTCAAGAGACCCAGTACTTC	CASSLGAAQETQYF
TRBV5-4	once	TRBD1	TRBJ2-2	TGTGCCAGCAGCTTGGCCAGGGACAGGGTCACCGGGGAGCTGTTTTTT	CASSLARDRVTGELFF
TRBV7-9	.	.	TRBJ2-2	TGTGCCAGCAGAGAGACCCCGAACACCGGGGAGCTGTTTTTT	CASRETPNTGELFF
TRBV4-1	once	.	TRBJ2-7	TGCGCCAGCAGCCAAGCGGGAGCAGCTAGAGAGCAGTACTTC	CASSQAGAAREQYF
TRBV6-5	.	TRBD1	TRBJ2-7	TGTGCCAGCAGGGACAGGGTTTGGGGAGAGCAGTACTTC	CASRDRVWGEQYF
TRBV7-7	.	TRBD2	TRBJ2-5	TGTGCCAGCAGCTTAGACCCGGGAGGGGAGACCCAGTACTTC	CASSLDPGGETQYF
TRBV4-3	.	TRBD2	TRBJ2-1	TGCGCCAGCAGCCAGGGGCATGGCGGGGGGTCCTACAATGAGCAGTTCTTC	CASSQGHGGGSYNEQFF
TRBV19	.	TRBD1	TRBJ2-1	TGTGCCAGTAGTCAGGGGGCGCAAAAGAATGAGCAGTTCTTC	CASSQGAQKNEQFF
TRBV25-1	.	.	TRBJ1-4	TGTGCCAGCAGTGGGAGTTTACGAGGACAAATTGAAAAACTGTTTTTT	CASSGSLRGQIEKLFF
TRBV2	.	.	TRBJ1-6	TGTGCCAGCGGTAAGGAGGCCTTAATTGGACCCCTCCACTTT	CASGKEALIGPLHF
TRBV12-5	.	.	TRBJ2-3	TGTGCTAGTGCACAGGCAGATACGCAGTATTTT	CASAQADTQYF
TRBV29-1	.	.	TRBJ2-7	TGCAGCGTTGCTATGATACAGGGCCACGAGCAGTACTTC	CSVAMIQGHEQYF
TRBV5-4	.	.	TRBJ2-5	TGTGCCAGCAGCTTGACAGGGAGAGAGACCCAGTACTTC	CASSLTGRETQYF
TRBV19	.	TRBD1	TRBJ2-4	TGTGCCAGTAGTAGGTCACAGGGGAAAAACATTCAGTACTTC	CASSRSQGKNIQYF
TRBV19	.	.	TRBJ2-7	TGTGCCAGTAGTATAGATCTGGCTAGCTCCTCCTACGAGCAGTACTTC	CASSIDLASSSYEQYF
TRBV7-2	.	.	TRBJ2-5	TGTGCCAGCACCAACAGTAAGGACCAAGAGACCCAGTACTTC	CASTNSKDQETQYF
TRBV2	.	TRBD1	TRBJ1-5	TGTGCCAGCTACTCCGGGACAGGGGTGGGTGGTGGCAATCAGCCCCAGCATTTT	CASYSGTGVGGGNQPQHF
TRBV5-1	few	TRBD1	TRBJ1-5	TGCGCCAGCAGAGGGGGCGACAATCAGCCCCAGCATTTT	CASRGGDNQPQHF
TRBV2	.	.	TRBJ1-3	TGTGCCAGCAGTGATGTCAGTTCTGGAAACACCATATATTTT	CASSDVSSGNTIYF
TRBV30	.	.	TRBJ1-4	TGTGCCTGGAGTGTAGAAAATGAAAAACTGTTTTTT	CAWSVENEKLFF
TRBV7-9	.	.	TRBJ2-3	TGTGCCAGCAGCTTAGTGTCCTCGAATACGCAGTATTTT	CASSLVSSNTQYF